The T cell receptor beta chain described here comes from a study of cytomegalovirus exposure and HLA in healthy donors. Study-wide results and caveats: There were a few CMV-associated chains whose specificity for CMV antigens was confirmed in vitro. The authors enumerated around 150 TCR beta chains as linked to cytomegalovirus. The classifier reportedly diagnosed cytomegalovirus status with high sensitivity and specificity. Earlier analysis looked at TCR beta V segments, and most were productive about 87% or about 30% of the time.

Use of 60 Vbeta and 13 Jbeta primers characterized the PCR. Assay: immunoSEQ multiplex PCR; the TCRdb copy retains only in-frame clones and omits some. The data show approximately 85,000 clones, 80% seen once. About this clone itself: The antigen is unknown.

Losses at the gene ends were 4 bases for V and 5 bases for J; bases not matched to a gene: 5. The CDR3 is 14 amino acids. Per germline, CDR1 SGHNT and CDR2 YENEEA. This clonotype was obtained from a woman in her forties or fifties in good health and CMV-seropositive. Input material: PBMCs. V gene TRBV11-3 combines with J gene TRBJ2-5; TRBD1 matches at 9 bases. CDR3 sequence reads: CASSSGQGEETQYF. In nucleotides, the CDR3 is TGTGCCAGCAGCTCGGGACAGGGTGAGGAGACCCAGTACTTC.